These 15 T cell receptor beta chains were sequenced from one sample in a study of cytomegalovirus exposure and HLA in healthy donors. Primers for the PCR totalled 60 Vbeta and 13 Jbeta. Libraries were prepared by immunoSEQ multiplex PCR; TCRdb keeps only in-frame clonotypes and omits some of them. The top ten hold about 0.094% of the sample, which has nearly 200,000 clones, 70% to 85% seen once. The sequencing input was PBMCs. The source is a boy under 10 years old in good health and CMV-seronegative.

The gene calls are TRBV15 and TRBJ2-5, with 7 bases fitting TRBD1. Trimming cost V 6 bases and J 2 bases; bases outside gene matches: 3. The CDR3 totals 13 residues. CDR1 LNHNV and CDR2 YYDKDF come from the germline V gene (reference sequence). The CDR3 loop reads CATSPTGQETQYF. In nucleotides, the CDR3 is TGTGCCACCAGTCCGACAGGGCAAGAGACCCAGTACTTC.

This clone was recorded once. The chain joins TRBV7-9 to TRBJ1-1; maybe TRBD1 (5 bases). Trimming took off 5 bases at V and 0 bases at J, with 19 bases between the two ends. The CDR3 is 17 amino acids. Germline V lookup: CDR1 SEHNR, CDR2 FQNEAQ (reference sequence). This CDR3 is CASSPLGRAAMNTEAFF. CDR3 nucleotide sequence: TGTGCCAGCAGCCCTCTAGGCAGGGCCGCCATGAACACTGAAGCTTTCTTT.

V and J are TRBV7-2 and TRBJ1-6; D is undetermined. CDR3 length: 12 amino acids. V dropped 5 bases and J dropped 13 bases, with 12 bases sitting between them. Germline V gene sequence: CDR1 SGHTA, CDR2 FQGNSA. CDR3 nucleotide sequence: TGTGCCAGCAGCCAACCCTTGAGGCCCCTCCACTTT. Residues: CASSQPLRPLHF. The full variable domain, completed using reference TRBV7-2 and TRBJ1-6, is GAGVSQSPSNKVTEKGKDVELRCDPISGHTALYWYRQSLGQGLEFLIYFQGNSAPDKSGLPSDRFSAERTGGSVSTLTIQRTQQEDSAVYLCASSQPLRPLHFGNGTRLTVT.

The chain couples TRBV5-6 to TRBJ2-7; tentatively, D is TRBD1 (5 bases). The CDR3 runs to 15 residues. Germline loops: CDR1 SGHDT, CDR2 YYEEEE. V was pared by 2 bases and J by 3 bases, with 15 bases between. CDR3 amino acids: CASSLSGLGNYEQYF. CDR3 bases: TGTGCCAGCAGCTTATCAGGGTTAGGTAACTACGAGCAGTACTTC.

As regards this clone: The junction shows a germline mismatch at one end, possibly a read error. The chain has TRBV5-1 and TRBJ1-2; possibly TRBD1 for D (6 bases). The CDR3 sequence is 14 residues long. CDR1 is SGHRS, CDR2 YFSETQ, per germline. The CDR3 here is CASSLAGENYGYTF. CDR3 nucleotides: TGCGCCAGCAGCTTGGCAGGGGAGAACTATGGCTACACTTTC. The full variable domain, rest sourced from reference TRBV5-1 and TRBJ1-2, is KAGVTQTPRYLIKTRGQQVTLSCSPISGHRSVSWYQQTPGQGLQFLFEYFSETQRNKGNFPGRFSGRQFSNSRSEMNVSTLELGDSALYLCASSLAGENYGYTFGSGTRLTVV.

The chain couples TRBV2 to TRBJ2-5, with TRBD1 identical over 7 bases. The germline gives CDR1 SNHLY, CDR2 FYNNEI. This CDR3 spans 16 amino acids. V gave up 6 bases and J gave up 0 bases; unmatched junction bases: 10. CDR3 nucleotide sequence: TGTGCCAGCAGCGTAGGGGGCCTTTTAGACCAAGAGACCCAGTACTTC. Translating it yields CASSVGGLLDQETQYF. Using reference TRBV2 and TRBJ2-5 for the parts outside the CDR3, the full variable domain is EPEVTQTPSHQVTQMGQEVILRCVPISNHLYFYWYRQILGQKVEFLVSFYNNEISEKSEIFDDQFSVERPDGSNFTLKIRSTKLEDSAMYFCASSVGGLLDQETQYFGPGTRLLVL.

The chain links TRBV29-1 to TRBJ1-6; a possible D gene is TRBD1 (5 bases). The CDR3 covers 13 residues. The V end was cut by 4 bases, the J end by 11 bases, with 15 bases between. CDR1 is SQVTM and CDR2 is ANQGSEA in the germline V gene. CDR3 region: CSVAWQGLPPLHF. The CDR3 coding sequence is TGCAGCGTTGCCTGGCAGGGTTTGCCACCCCTCCACTTT.

V is TRBV7-3 and J is TRBJ2-5, with D perhaps TRBD2 (6 bases). V dropped 5 bases and J dropped 2 bases, with 9 bases sitting between them. Germline assignment: CDR1 SGHTA and CDR2 FQGTGA. There are 13 residues in the CDR3. CDR3 region: CASSRDFQETQYF. The CDR3 bases are TGTGCCAGCAGCCGGGACTTTCAAGAGACCCAGTACTTC.

This rearrangement joins TRBV7-6 to TRBJ2-2; the match to TRBD2 covers 8 bases. CDR1 and CDR2 from the germline V gene are SGHVS and FNYEAQ. Trimming at V came to 0 bases and at J to 4 bases, leaving 4 bases not matched to a gene. The CDR3 contains 16 residues. The CDR3 nucleotides read TGTGCCAGCAGCTTAGCCGGGGGGGCCGGCACCGGGGAGCTGTTTTTT. It yields the protein CASSLAGGAGTGELFF.

This clone was seen just once. An end of the junction does not agree with germline; a read error may underlie this. This chain links TRBV5-4 with TRBJ2-7; weak D call: TRBD2 (5 bases). The CDR3 contains 15 residues. Germline values: CDR1 SGHNT, CDR2 YYREEE (reference sequence). CDR3 sequence (DNA): TGTGCCAGCAGAAACCAGGAGGTTATGGTATACGTGCAGTACTTC. It encodes CASRNQEVMVYVQYF.

A few counts support this clone. The same CDR3 arises from other DNA sequences in this sample as well. V and J are TRBV20-1 and TRBJ1-2; D is perhaps TRBD1 (5 bases). The CDR3 has 11 amino acids. Trimming took 3 bases from V and 4 from J, leaving 6 bases between them. Germline CDR1 reads DFQATT; CDR2 reads SNEGSKA (reference sequence). The CDR3 nucleotides are TGCAGTGCTAGGGGGGGCTATGGCTACACCTTC. Translated: CSARGGYGYTF.

The CDR3 sequence: CAWSVAGGWSPLHF. As DNA, the CDR3 is TGTGCCTGGAGTGTAGCAGGGGGCTGGTCACCCCTCCACTTT. The chain recombines TRBV30 with TRBJ1-6; 8 nucleotides agree with TRBD1. The ends lost 0 bases at V and 10 bases at J; junction bases unmatched: 5. This CDR3 is 14 amino acids long. Germline CDR1 is GTSNPN and CDR2 is SVGIG (reference sequence).

The chain couples TRBV7-9 to TRBJ2-5; no clear D. Germline V gene data show CDR1 as SEHNR and CDR2 as FQNEAQ (reference sequence). The CDR3 length is 14 residues. Trimming left V 5 bases short and J 2 bases short, with 12 bases between. DNA of the CDR3: TGTGCCAGCAGCACTACCCTGACTCAAGAGACCCAGTACTTC. Amino acids: CASSTTLTQETQYF.

DNA of the CDR3: TGTGCCAGCTCACCACCCCAGTTGGCCGGGGAGCTGTTTTTT. Amino acid sequence: CASSPPQLAGELFF. The chain combines TRBV18 with TRBJ2-2; the D is unclear. The CDR3 has 14 amino acids. Germline CDR1 reads KGHSH; CDR2 reads LQKENI. V was shortened by 0 bases and J by 6 bases, with 8 bases between the two germline ends.

The V gene is TRBV2, the J gene TRBJ1-5; D ambiguous. The V end was cut by 9 bases, the J end by 1 base, with 10 bases between. CDR3 length equals 13 residues. The germline V gene encodes CDR1 SNHLY and CDR2 FYNNEI. CDR3 DNA: TGTGCCAGTCTACCGGGGAGCAATCAGCCCCAGCATTTT. It codes for CASLPGSNQPQHF.